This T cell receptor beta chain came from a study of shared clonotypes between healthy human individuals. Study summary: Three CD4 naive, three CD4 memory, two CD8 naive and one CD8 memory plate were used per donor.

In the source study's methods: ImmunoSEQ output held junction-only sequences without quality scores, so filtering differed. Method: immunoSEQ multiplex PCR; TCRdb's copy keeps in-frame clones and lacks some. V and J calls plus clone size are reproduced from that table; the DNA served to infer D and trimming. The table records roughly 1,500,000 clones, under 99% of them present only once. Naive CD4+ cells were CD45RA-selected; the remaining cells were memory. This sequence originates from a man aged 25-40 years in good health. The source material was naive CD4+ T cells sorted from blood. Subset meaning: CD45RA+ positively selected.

In nucleotides, the CDR3 is TGTGCCACCCGAGGGGGCCCTTCAGAGACCCAGTACTTC. It encodes CATRGGPSETQYF. The chain combines TRBV19 with TRBJ2-5, with 7 bases lining up with TRBD1. The J segment lost 4 bases and the V segment lost 10 bases, leaving 9 bases of the junction unmatched. The CDR3 covers 13 residues. Germline CDR1 and CDR2: LNHDA and SQIVND (reference sequence).